This T cell receptor beta chain stems from a study of shared clonotypes between healthy human individuals. The method was immunoSEQ multiplex PCR; TCRdb's version includes in-frame clones alone and lacks a portion of them. The sample has 2,100,000 or so clones; approximately 94% are singletons. CDR3 length equals 16 residues. CDR1 is MGHRA, CDR2 YSYEKL, per germline. V lost 1 base and J lost 6; bases outside the gene matches: 10. The TCR originated in a man aged 18 to 29 in good health. Sequencing used naive CD4+ T cells sorted from blood. The subset denotes: CD45RA+ positively selected. The rearrangement links TRBV4-1 to TRBJ1-2; 8 bases match TRBD1. CDR3 region: CASSQVGQGKANGYTF. The CDR3 bases are TGCGCCAGCAGCCAAGTTGGACAGGGAAAAGCGAATGGCTACACCTTC.